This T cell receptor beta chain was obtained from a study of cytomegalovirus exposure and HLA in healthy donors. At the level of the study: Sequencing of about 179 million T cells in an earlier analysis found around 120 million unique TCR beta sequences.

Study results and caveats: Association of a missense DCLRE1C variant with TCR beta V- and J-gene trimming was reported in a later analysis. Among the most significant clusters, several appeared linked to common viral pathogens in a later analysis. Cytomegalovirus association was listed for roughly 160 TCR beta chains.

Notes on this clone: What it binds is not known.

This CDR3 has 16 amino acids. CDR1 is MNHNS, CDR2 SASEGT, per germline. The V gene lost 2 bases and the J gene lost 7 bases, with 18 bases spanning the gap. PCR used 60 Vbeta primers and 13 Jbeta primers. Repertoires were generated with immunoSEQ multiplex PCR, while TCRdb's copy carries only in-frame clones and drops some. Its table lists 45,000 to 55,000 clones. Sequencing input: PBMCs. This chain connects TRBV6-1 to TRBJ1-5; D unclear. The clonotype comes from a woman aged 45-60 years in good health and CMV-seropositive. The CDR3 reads CASSEWPQRARQPQHF. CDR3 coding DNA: TGTGCCAGCAGTGAATGGCCACAGAGGGCCCGGCAGCCCCAGCATTTT.